Sequencing of this T cell receptor beta chain was carried out in a study of OX40 agonist ivuxolimab in advanced cancers. For the study in its entirety: Ivuxolimab, which targeted the costimulatory receptor OX40 (CD134), was an agonistic, fully human IgG2 monoclonal antibody. Prior anti-PD-1, anti-PD-L1 or anti-CTLA-4 therapy was permitted, and checkpoint inhibitors had been received by about 36% of dose-escalation patients. The dose-escalation cohort was 80% to 90% male with a mean age of roughly 62 years, ranging from about 20 to 80. Partial responses occurred in three dose-escalation patients, of whom one had hepatocellular carcinoma and two had cutaneous melanoma. Peripheral TCRbeta sequencing aimed to test whether ivuxolimab altered TCR sequence diversity and caused clonal T-cell expansion. The paper describes the monotherapy dose-escalation part (N ≈ 50 patients) of the phase I trial of ivuxolimab. Of the approximately 50 patients in dose escalation, some 20 had hepatocellular carcinoma, some 15 had melanoma, 9 had renal cell carcinoma and 9 had head and neck cancer. Intravenous ivuxolimab was administered to patients every 2 weeks at six dose levels: 0.01, 0.1, 0.3, 1.5, 3 and 10 mg/kg.

Genomic DNA was extracted from sorted cells for sequencing of the TCRbeta CDR3 region. TCRbeta CDR3 regions were sequenced using the immunoSEQ Assay. TCRdb obtained this table from immuneACCESS and retained in-frame rearrangements with V and J assigned. These tables miss some clones; where compared with another copy, unresolved V genes account for less than half of the shortfall, and the remainder is unexplained. Within this sample are fewer than 30,000 clones, with roughly four fifths of them counted one time only. Of the sample, 20% to 25% is held by the ten largest clones. The trim is 0 bases for V and 5 bases for J, with a gap of 16 bases between the germline ends. Taken from cysteine to phenylalanine, the CDR3 has 16 residues. Only the CDR3 DNA is retained, 48 bases long and in frame from the first base. CDR1 and CDR2 were assigned from the germline V gene as SGDLS and YYNGEE. As regards this clone: Its antigen target is currently unknown. The sample holds no much larger clone one base away, and base qualities are not on file.

Patients with autoimmune disease history or receiving systemic immunosuppression were excluded from the trial. Peripheral blood for TCR sequencing was drawn from every dose cohort at baseline, at cycle 4 day 1 and at cycle 7 day 1. The samples were taken from a phase I, first-in-human, multicenter, open-label dose-escalation trial of ivuxolimab. The trial enrolled adults with locally advanced or metastatic head and neck squamous cell, hepatocellular, melanoma or renal cell carcinoma. CD4+ and CD8+ T cells were sorted separately from peripheral blood before TCR sequencing. Here is what the overall study found, with its caveats: At doses of 0.1 to 3.0 mg/kg, clonal expansion of both CD4+ and CD8+ T cells in blood was seen between baseline and week 6. In partial responders in the 0.1-3.0 mg/kg groups, normalized peripheral clonal expansion was found to be among the lowest, especially among CD8+ T cells. Low levels of normalized T-cell clonal expansion were also seen in some patients who did not respond. The antigen specificity of the peripheral T cells that underwent clonal expansion was not determined. After ivuxolimab, expanded clones were on average more numerous among CD8+ T cells than among CD4+ T cells.

The source was CD4+ or CD8+ T cells sorted from blood, collected in a trial of the OX40 agonist ivuxolimab. The chain is assembled from TRBV9 and TRBJ2-3, and possibly TRBD2, on 6 matching bases. The sequence was obtained from an adult with an advanced solid tumor such as melanoma, head and neck, liver or kidney cancer. CDR3 reads: CASSVDGAGWKDTQYF. The nucleotides read TGTGCCAGCAGCGTAGACGGGGCGGGATGGAAAGATACGCAGTATTTT.